The sequence of this T cell receptor beta chain was determined in a study of PD-1 blockade in classical Hodgkin lymphoma. Time point defined: cycle 4 day 1 (C4D1), after less than 7 weeks of nivolumab. In every patient, relapse followed autologous stem cell transplantation, while exposure to brentuximab vedotin differed. About this clone: Its specificity is unknown.

The CDR3 runs to 15 residues. Per the germline V gene, CDR1 is LNHDA and CDR2 is SQIVND (reference sequence). Trimming took 7 bases from V and 0 from J, leaving 15 bases between them. Assay: immunoSEQ multiplex PCR; the TCRdb copy retains only in-frame clones and omits some. This sample yields tens of thousands of clones, of which 90% are seen a single time; under 3% belongs to the top ten. Study-level results: Repertoire differences have undefined causes, possibly disease activity or prior therapy.

The input for sequencing was peripheral blood mononuclear cells (PBMCs), taken before the fourth cycle of nivolumab. J is TRBJ1-2 and V is TRBV19; TRBD1 might be the D (5 bases). This sequence originates from a human donor with classical Hodgkin lymphoma. CDR3: CASKPTGTSNYGYTF. The CDR3 DNA reads TGTGCCAGTAAACCGACGGGGACTTCTAACTATGGCTACACCTTC.